The clone carrying this T cell receptor (beta chain) was detected a few times. As yet, its antigen is unknown. This sample was included in a study of CD8+CD57+ T cells in acquired aplastic anemia. For the study at large: Isolated CD4+ and CD8+ cells, once sorted, yielded DNA averaging around 2.9 ug.

It was patients with CD8+CD57+ cell expansion by flow cytometry who were chosen for sequencing. Study findings and constraints: Researchers report that twenty-nine CD8+ CDR3 sequences appeared in both patients and controls.

CDR1 and CDR2 (germline): ENHRY, SYGVKD. Trimming cost V 3 bases and J 4 bases, with 7 bases left between them. The length of the CDR3 is 13 residues. CDR3 and TCR beta VDJ profiling relied on genomic DNA as the template. Each CDR3 protein gets one entry after TCRdb re-called the reads with MiXCR. The sample records roughly 260,000 distinct CDR3 sequences, 45% to 50% being singletons. Source material: sorted CD4+, CD8+, or CD8+CD57+ T cells (not recorded which) from PBMCs. V is TRBV10-3 and J is TRBJ2-1, with D hard to call. The TCR originated in a human donor with aplastic anemia. CDR3 coding DNA: TGTGCCATCAGTGAAGTCTCGTACAATGAGCAGTTCTTC. It is translated as CAISEVSYNEQFF.